This entry concerns a single T cell receptor beta chain. No antigen is known for it. TCRdb's copy holds only in-frame clones and misses some; the assay was immunoSEQ multiplex PCR. The sample consists of tens of thousands of clones, over 90% of them appearing once. The data derive from a study of T cells in tuberculosis. About the study: In South Africa, adults with active tuberculosis were compared with IGRA-negative and latently infected IGRA-positive adolescents. The study, taken as a whole, reports: Smaller distances to GMM-specific TCRs suggested their expansion in active tuberculosis. Shorter CDR3-alpha in active tuberculosis partly drove smaller distances.

Tuberculin skin test and IGRA determined adolescents' latent tuberculosis status at entry. CDR3 size: 15 residues. V was pared by 0 bases and J by 2 bases, with 6 bases between. Germline-derived CDR1 and CDR2 are SGHNT and YYREEE (reference sequence). Sequencing input: PBMCs. This TCR came from a donor aged 10-29 years with latent tuberculosis or without tuberculosis infection. This chain joins TRBV5-4 and TRBJ1-6; D gene uncertain. CDR3 loop: CASSLGGPYNSPLHF. The DNA of the CDR3 is TGTGCCAGCAGCTTGGGAGGCCCCTATAATTCACCCCTCCACTTT.